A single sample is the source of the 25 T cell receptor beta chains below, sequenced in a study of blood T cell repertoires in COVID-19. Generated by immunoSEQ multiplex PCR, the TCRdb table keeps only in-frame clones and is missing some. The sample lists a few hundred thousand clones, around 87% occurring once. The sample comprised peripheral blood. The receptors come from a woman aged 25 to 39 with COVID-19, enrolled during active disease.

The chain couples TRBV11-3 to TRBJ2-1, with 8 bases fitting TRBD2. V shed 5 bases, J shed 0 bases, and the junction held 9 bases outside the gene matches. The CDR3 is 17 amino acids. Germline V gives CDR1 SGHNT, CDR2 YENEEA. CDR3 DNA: TGTGCCAGCAGCCCCGGCCCCGGGACTAGCTCCTACAATGAGCAGTTCTTC. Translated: CASSPGPGTSSYNEQFF.

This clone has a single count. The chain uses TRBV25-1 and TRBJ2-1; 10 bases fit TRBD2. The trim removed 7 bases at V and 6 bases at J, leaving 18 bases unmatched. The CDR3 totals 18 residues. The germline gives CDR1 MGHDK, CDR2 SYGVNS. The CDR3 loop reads CASIPPRSGTSAFNEQFF. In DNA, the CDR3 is TGTGCCAGCATTCCCCCCCGGTCCGGGACTAGCGCTTTCAATGAGCAGTTCTTC.

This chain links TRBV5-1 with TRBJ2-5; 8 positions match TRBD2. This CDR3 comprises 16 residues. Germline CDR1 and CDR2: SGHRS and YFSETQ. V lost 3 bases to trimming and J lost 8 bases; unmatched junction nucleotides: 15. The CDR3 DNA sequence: TGCGCCAGCAGCTCTCGTGGTAGCGGGGCCCTGGGAACCCAGTACTTC. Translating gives CASSSRGSGALGTQYF.

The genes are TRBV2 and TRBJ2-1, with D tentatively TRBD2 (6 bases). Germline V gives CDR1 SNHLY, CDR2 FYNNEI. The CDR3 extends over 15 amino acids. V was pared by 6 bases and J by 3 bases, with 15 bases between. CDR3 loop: CASRDLADLYNEQFF. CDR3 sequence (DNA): TGTGCCAGCAGGGACTTAGCGGATCTCTACAATGAGCAGTTCTTC.

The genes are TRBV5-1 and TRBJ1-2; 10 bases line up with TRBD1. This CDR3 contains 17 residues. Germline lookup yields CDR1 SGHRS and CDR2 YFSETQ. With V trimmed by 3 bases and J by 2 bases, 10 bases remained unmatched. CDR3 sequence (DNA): TGCGCCAGCAGCTCCCGGGACAGGGGTTCTCTCAACTATGGCTACACCTTC. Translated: CASSSRDRGSLNYGYTF.

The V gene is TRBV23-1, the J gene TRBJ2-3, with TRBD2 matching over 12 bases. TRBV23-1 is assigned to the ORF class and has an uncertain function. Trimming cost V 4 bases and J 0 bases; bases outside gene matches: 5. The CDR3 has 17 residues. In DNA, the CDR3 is TGCGCCAGCAGTCCTGTAGGGACTAGCGGGAGCACAGATACGCAGTATTTT. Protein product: CASSPVGTSGSTDTQYF.

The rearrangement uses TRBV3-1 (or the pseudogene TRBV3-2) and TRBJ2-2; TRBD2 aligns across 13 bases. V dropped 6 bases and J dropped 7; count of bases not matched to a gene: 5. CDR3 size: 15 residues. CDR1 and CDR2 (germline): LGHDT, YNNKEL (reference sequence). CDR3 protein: CASSRTSGSFGELFF. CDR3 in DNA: TGTGCCAGCAGTCGGACTAGCGGGAGTTTCGGGGAGCTGTTTTTT.

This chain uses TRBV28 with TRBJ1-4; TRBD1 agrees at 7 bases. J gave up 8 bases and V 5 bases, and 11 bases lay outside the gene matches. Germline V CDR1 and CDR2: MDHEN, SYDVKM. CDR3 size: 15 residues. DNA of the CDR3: TGTGCCAGCAGTGAAGCGACAGGGATCTGGGAAAAACTGTTTTTT. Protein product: CASSEATGIWEKLFF.

In DNA form, the CDR3 reads TGTGCCAGCAGTGAACAGGACTATGGCTACACCTTC. Its protein is CASSEQDYGYTF. This chain uses TRBV6-1 with TRBJ1-2; D is uncertain. The CDR3 extends over 12 amino acids. Germline V gene data show CDR1 as MNHNS and CDR2 as SASEGT. V was cut by 2 bases and J by 3 bases, with 4 bases left in between.

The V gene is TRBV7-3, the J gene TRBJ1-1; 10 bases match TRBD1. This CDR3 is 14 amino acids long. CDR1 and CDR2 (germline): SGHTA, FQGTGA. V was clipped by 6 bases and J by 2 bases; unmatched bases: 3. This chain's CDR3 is CASRPTGGNTEAFF. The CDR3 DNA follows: TGTGCCAGCAGGCCGACAGGGGGCAACACTGAAGCTTTCTTT.

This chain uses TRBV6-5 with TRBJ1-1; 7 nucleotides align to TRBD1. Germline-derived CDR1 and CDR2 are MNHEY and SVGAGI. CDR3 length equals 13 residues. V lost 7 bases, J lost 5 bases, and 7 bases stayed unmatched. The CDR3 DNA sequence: TGTGCCAGCACTAACAGGGGAGGAACTGAAGCTTTCTTT. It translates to CASTNRGGTEAFF.

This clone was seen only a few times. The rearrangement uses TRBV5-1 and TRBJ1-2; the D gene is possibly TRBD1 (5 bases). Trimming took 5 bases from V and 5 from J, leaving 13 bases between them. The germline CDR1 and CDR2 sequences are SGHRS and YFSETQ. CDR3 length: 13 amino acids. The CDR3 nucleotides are TGCGCCAGCAGACCTGACAGATCGTATGGCTACACCTTC. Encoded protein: CASRPDRSYGYTF.

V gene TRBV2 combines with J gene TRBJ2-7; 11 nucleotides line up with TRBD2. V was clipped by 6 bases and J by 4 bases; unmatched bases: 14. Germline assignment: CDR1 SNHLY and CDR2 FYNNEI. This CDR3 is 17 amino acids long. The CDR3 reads CASRPRIAGGPSYEQYF. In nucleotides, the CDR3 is TGTGCCAGCAGGCCAAGGATAGCGGGAGGGCCGTCGTACGAGCAGTACTTC.

The CDR3 nucleotides read TGTGCCAGCATGACATGTTGTGAGCAGTACTTC. Its protein is CASMTCCEQYF. V and J are TRBV7-3 and TRBJ2-7; D is unresolved. Germline V lookup: CDR1 SGHTA, CDR2 FQGTGA. V lost 7 bases, J lost 7 bases, and 11 bases lay in between. The CDR3 loop spans 11 amino acids.

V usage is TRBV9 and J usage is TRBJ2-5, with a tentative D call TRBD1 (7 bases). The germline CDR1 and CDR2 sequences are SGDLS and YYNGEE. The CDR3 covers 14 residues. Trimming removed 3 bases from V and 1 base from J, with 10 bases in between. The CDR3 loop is CASSARDSQETQYF. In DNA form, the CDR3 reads TGTGCCAGCAGCGCGCGGGACAGCCAAGAGACCCAGTACTTC. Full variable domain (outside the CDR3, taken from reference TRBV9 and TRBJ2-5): DSGVTQTPKHLITATGQRVTLRCSPRSGDLSVYWYQQSLDQGLQFLIQYYNGEERAKGNILERFSAQQFPDLHSELNLSSLELGDSALYFCASSARDSQETQYFGPGTRLLVL.

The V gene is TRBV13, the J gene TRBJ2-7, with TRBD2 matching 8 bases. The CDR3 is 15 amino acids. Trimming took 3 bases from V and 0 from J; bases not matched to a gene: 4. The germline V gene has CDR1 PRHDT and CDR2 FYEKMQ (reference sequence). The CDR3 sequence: CASSFGGRPSYEQYF. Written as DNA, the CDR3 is TGTGCCAGCAGCTTTGGCGGGAGGCCCTCCTACGAGCAGTACTTC. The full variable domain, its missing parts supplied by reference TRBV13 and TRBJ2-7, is AAGVIQSPRHLIKEKRETATLKCYPIPRHDTVYWYQQGPGQDPQFLISFYEKMQSDKGSIPDRFSAQQFSDYHSELNMSSLELGDSALYFCASSFGGRPSYEQYFGPGTRLTVT.

The CDR3 DNA reads TGCGCCAGCAGCCAGACAGGGGTAGACTATGGCTACACCTTC. Amino acids: CASSQTGVDYGYTF. The V call is TRBV4-1, the J call TRBJ1-2, with 8 positions matching TRBD1. This CDR3 contains 14 residues. J gave up 3 bases and V 3 bases, and 3 bases lay outside the gene matches. CDR1 and CDR2 (germline): MGHRA, YSYEKL.

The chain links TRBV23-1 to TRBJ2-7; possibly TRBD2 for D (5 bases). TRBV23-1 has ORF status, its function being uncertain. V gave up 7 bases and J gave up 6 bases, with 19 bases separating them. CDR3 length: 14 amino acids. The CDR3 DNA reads TGCGCCAGCACTTGGGTCCTCACCGAGGGCGAGCAGTACTTC. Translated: CASTWVLTEGEQYF.

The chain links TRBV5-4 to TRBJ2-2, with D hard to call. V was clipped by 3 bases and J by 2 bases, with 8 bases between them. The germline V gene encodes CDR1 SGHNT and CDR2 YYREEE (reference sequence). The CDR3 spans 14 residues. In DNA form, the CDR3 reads TGTGCCAGCAGCTATACTGCAAACACCGGGGAGCTGTTTTTT. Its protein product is CASSYTANTGELFF. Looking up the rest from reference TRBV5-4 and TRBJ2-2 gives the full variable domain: ETGVTQSPTHLIKTRGQQVTLRCSSQSGHNTVSWYQQALGQGPQFIFQYYREEENGRGNFPPRFSGLQFPNYSSELNVNALELDDSALYLCASSYTANTGELFFGEGSRLTVL.

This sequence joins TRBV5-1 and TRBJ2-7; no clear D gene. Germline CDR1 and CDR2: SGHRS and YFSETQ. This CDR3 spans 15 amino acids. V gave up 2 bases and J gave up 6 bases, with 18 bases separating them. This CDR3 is CASSFLQNPLREQYF. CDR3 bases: TGCGCCAGCAGCTTCTTACAGAATCCCCTACGCGAGCAGTACTTC.

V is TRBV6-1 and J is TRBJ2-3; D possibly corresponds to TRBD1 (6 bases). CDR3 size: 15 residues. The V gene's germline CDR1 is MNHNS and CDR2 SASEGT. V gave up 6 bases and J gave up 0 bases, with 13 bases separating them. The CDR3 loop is CASSEQGPSTDTQYF. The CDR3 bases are TGTGCCAGCAGCGAACAGGGCCCTAGCACAGATACGCAGTATTTT.

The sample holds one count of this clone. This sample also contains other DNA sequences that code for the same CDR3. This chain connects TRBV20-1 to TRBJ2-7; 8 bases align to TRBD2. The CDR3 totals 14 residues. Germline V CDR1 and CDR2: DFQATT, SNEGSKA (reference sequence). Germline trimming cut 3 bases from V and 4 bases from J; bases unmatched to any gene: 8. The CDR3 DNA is TGCAGTGCTAGTTCCAGCGGGAGTTCTTACGAGCAGTACTTC. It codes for CSASSSGSSYEQYF.

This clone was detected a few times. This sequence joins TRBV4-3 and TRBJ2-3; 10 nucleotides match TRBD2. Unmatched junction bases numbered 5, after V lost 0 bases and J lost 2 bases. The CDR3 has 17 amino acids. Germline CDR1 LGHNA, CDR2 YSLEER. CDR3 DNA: TGCGCCAGCAGCCAAGAACCAGCGGGAGGGCCCACAGATACGCAGTATTTT. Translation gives CASSQEPAGGPTDTQYF.

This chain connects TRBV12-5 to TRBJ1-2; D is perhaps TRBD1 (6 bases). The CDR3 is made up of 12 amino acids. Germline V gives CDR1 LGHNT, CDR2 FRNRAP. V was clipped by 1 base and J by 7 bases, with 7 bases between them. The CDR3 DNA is TGTGCTAGTGGTTTGGACAGGGTTGGCTACACCTTC. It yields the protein CASGLDRVGYTF.

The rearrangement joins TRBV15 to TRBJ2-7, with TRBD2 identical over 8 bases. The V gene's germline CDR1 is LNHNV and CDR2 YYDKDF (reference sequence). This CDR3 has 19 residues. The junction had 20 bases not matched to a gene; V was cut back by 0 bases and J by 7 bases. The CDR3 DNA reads TGTGCCACCAGCAGAGATGTAGGGACTAGTTGGTCCTCGTCGTGGGAGCAGTACTTC. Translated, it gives CATSRDVGTSWSSSWEQYF.